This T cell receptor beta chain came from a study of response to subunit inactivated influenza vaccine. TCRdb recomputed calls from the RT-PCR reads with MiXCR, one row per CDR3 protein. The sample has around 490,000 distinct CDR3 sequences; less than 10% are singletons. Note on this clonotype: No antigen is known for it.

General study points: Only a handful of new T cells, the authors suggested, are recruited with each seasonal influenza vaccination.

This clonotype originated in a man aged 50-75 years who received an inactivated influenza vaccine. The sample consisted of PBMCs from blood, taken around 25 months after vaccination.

CDR3 nucleotides: TGCAGCGTTGTGGCAGGGAGTTCCGGGGAGCTGTTTTTT. Translating gives CSVVAGSSGELFF. The J gene is TRBJ2-2, the V gene TRBV29-1; D possibly matches TRBD1 or TRBD2 (5 bases each). CDR1 is SQVTM and CDR2 is ANQGSEA in the germline V gene. CDR3 length equals 13 residues. V shed 4 bases and J shed 6 bases, with 12 bases lying between them.